The T cell receptor beta chain under discussion was sequenced for a study of blood T cell repertoires in COVID-19. Overall study context: Samples came from the United States, Italy and Spain, spanning acute and convalescent COVID-19. Sample material is recorded as cDNA or gDNA derived from T cells, B-cell-depleted T cells, or PBMCs.

Original data processing: Reference gene primers were amplified, and this amplification served to estimate nucleated cell counts. The method was immunoSEQ multiplex PCR; TCRdb's version includes in-frame clones alone and lacks a portion of them. Clonal size and the V and J genes are those of that table, whereas D and trimming came from the DNA. The sample has approximately 220,000 clones, roughly four fifths seen once. The V segment lost 0 bases and the J segment 2 bases; nucleotides outside the gene matches: 2. The CDR3 has 15 amino acids. The germline gives CDR1 MNHNY, CDR2 SVGAGI (reference sequence).

The chain is built from TRBV6-6 and TRBJ1-2; TRBD1 agrees at 8 bases. The sample consisted of peripheral blood. The TCR was taken from a woman between 70 and 85 years old with acute or convalescent COVID-19. In DNA, the CDR3 is TGTGCCAGCAGTTACTCGTCAGGGGGCAACTATGGCTACACCTTC. Translation gives CASSYSSGGNYGYTF.